The entry below describes one T cell receptor (beta chain). This specimen comes from a study of blood T cells in healthy people across ages. Sample-barcoded 5' priming and a J-beta primer mix drove a second PCR of roughly 6 to 12 cycles. TCRdb itself ran the 5' RACE reads through MiXCR, one entry per CDR3 protein. The sample includes about a million distinct CDR3 sequences, under 50% of them seen just once. The CDR3 is 17 amino acids. J was trimmed by 1 base and V by 4 bases; bases with no gene match: 10. Germline V gene sequence: CDR1 SGHRS, CDR2 YFSETQ. The TCR originated in a man aged 25-45 years in good health. This chain uses TRBV5-1 with TRBJ2-2; 7 nucleotides align to TRBD1. Sequenced: blood. The chain's CDR3 is CASSASTRDRNTGELFF. In DNA form, the CDR3 reads TGCGCCAGCAGCGCGTCGACCCGGGACAGGAACACCGGGGAGCTGTTTTTT.